This record looks at one TCR beta chain sequence and its context. Primers included in the PCR were 60 Vbeta and 13 Jbeta primers. Assay: immunoSEQ multiplex PCR; the TCRdb copy retains only in-frame clones and omits some. The data contain hundreds of thousands of clones, 80% to 90% of them singletons. This CDR3 has 12 residues. Germline V gene lookup returns CDR1 SGHDT and CDR2 YYEEEE. V lost 0 bases and J 11 bases, leaving 11 bases between the germline ends. The sample originates from a study of cytomegalovirus exposure and HLA in healthy donors. Sequencing was performed on PBMCs. The source is a woman between 18 and 29 years old in good health and CMV-seronegative. V usage is TRBV5-6 and J usage is TRBJ1-1, with unresolved D. The CDR3, as DNA: TGTGCCAGCAGCTTGGCCAATAGCGATGCTTTCTTT. Its translation: CASSLANSDAFF.